This T cell receptor beta chain stems from a study of shared clonotypes between healthy human individuals. General study findings and limits: Memory subsets had estimated richness that was generally smaller than that of naive subsets.

This CDR3 contains 16 residues. Germline values: CDR1 SGHVS, CDR2 FQNEAQ. Trimming took 2 bases from V and 2 from J, leaving 13 bases between them. Profiling relied on immunoSEQ multiplex PCR, and the TCRdb table lists in-frame clones only, not all of them. The sample holds 2.3 million or so clones, just over 90% seen once. As concerns this clone: What it recognizes is unknown.

The chain has TRBV7-8 and TRBJ1-3; no reliable D call. This TCR was sampled from a man younger than 35 in good health. Some clones in this sample may be carry-over from other donors' samples. The specimen was naive CD4+ T cells from PBMCs. Noted subset: CD45RA+ positively selected. CDR3 coding DNA: TGTGCCAGCAGCTTACCCGGGCGGCAGGCTGGAAACACCATATATTTT. This sequence encodes CASSLPGRQAGNTIYF.